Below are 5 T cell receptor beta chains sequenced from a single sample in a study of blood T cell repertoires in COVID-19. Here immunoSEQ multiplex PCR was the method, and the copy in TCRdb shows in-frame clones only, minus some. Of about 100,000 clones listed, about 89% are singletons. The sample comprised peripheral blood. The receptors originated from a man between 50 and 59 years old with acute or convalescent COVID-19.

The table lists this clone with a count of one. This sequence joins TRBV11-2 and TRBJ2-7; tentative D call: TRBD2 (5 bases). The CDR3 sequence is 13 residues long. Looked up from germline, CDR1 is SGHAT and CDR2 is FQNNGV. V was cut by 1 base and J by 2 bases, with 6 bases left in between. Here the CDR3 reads CASSLGAAYEQYF. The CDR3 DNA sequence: TGTGCCAGCAGCTTAGGAGCGGCCTACGAGCAGTACTTC.

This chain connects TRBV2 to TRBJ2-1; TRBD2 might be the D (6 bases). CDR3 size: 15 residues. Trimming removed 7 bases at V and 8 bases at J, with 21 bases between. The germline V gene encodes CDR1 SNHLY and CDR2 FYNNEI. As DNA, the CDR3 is TGTGCCAGCAACTTCGGGACTCCGAACGTCGATGAGCAGTTCTTC. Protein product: CASNFGTPNVDEQFF.

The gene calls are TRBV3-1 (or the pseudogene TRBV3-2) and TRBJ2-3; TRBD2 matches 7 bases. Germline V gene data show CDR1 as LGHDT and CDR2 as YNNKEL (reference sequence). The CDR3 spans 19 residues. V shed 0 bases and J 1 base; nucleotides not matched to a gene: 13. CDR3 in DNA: TGTGCCAGCAGCCAAGATTTCCGCCGGGGTCGGGGGGGCACAGATACGCAGTATTTT. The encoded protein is CASSQDFRRGRGGTDTQYF.

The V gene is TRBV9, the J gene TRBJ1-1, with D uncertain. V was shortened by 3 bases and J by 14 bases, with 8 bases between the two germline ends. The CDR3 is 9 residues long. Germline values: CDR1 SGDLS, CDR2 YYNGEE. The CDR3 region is CASSATAFF. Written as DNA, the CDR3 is TGTGCCAGCAGCGCAACCGCGTTCTTT.

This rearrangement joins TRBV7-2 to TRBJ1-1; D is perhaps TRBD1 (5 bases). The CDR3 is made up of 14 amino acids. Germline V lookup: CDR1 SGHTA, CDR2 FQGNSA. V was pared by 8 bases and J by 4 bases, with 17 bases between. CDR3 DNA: TGTGCCAGCGCCCCTACCCTAGGGGTCACTGAAGCTTTCTTT. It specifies CASAPTLGVTEAFF.